The 20 T cell receptor beta chains listed next were all sequenced from one sample in a study of CD4 T cells in relation to SARS-CoV-2 and coronaviruses. Produced via immunoSEQ multiplex PCR; TCRdb's table is partial and in-frame only. The sample contains roughly 63,000 clones, 85% to 95% of which appear only once. Before the COVID-19 pandemic, during about 2010-2018, CD4+ T cells were taken from unexposed donors. The sample was naive CD4+ T cells from PBMCs. Documented subset: naive CD4+ T cells isolated by negative enrichment. These receptor sequences come from a human donor in good health.

This sequence joins TRBV9 and TRBJ2-1; 7 nucleotides align to TRBD2. CDR1 and CDR2 from the germline V gene are SGDLS and YYNGEE. The trim removed 0 bases at V and 5 bases at J, leaving 11 bases unmatched. The CDR3 consists of 17 residues. This chain's CDR3 is CASSVATGASGHNEQFF. The CDR3 DNA reads TGTGCCAGCAGCGTAGCTACCGGGGCTAGCGGCCACAATGAGCAGTTCTTC.

The chain joins TRBV18 to TRBJ2-1; unclear D gene. Germline-derived CDR1 and CDR2 are KGHSH and LQKENI. This CDR3 has 16 amino acids. Between the trimmed V and J ends, which lost 1 base and 3 bases, there was a span of 13 bases. The CDR3 DNA follows: TGTGCCAGCTCACCACAGGAACCCAGACTCTACAATGAGCAGTTCTTC. This codes for CASSPQEPRLYNEQFF.

The V gene is TRBV5-3, the J gene TRBJ2-3, with D possibly matching TRBD2 (5 bases). TRBV5-3 belongs to the ORF category, with a function that is uncertain. The CDR3 runs 14 residues. V shed 4 bases and J shed 3 bases, with 12 bases lying between them. CDR3 sequence reads: CARSGRRGTDTQYF. The CDR3 DNA is TGTGCCAGAAGCGGGAGACGAGGAACAGATACGCAGTATTTT.

V usage is TRBV5-1 and J usage is TRBJ2-1; D remains ambiguous. Germline CDR1 reads SGHRS; CDR2 reads YFSETQ. Trimming cost V 0 bases and J 3 bases, with 7 bases left between them. This CDR3 contains 14 residues. CDR3 bases: TGCGCCAGCAGCTTGGGGGGATACTACAATGAGCAGTTCTTC. It specifies CASSLGGYYNEQFF.

The chain combines TRBV10-3 with TRBJ2-3; D remains unclear. CDR3 length: 16 residues. Per germline, CDR1 ENHRY and CDR2 SYGVKD. V lost 0 bases, J lost 0 bases, and 10 bases lay in between. The DNA for the CDR3 is TGTGCCATCAGTGAGTCGAAGGCGGCTAGCACAGATACGCAGTATTTT. This codes for CAISESKAASTDTQYF.

J is TRBJ2-7 and V is TRBV11-2, with 11 bases fitting TRBD1. Germline V gene sequence: CDR1 SGHAT, CDR2 FQNNGV. This CDR3 region has 17 residues. V trimming: 6 bases; J trimming: 2 bases; junction bases outside the gene matches: 12. The CDR3 protein is CASSLTAGTGGPYEQYF. CDR3 bases: TGTGCCAGCAGTCTGACCGCCGGGACAGGGGGGCCCTACGAGCAGTACTTC.

The chain combines TRBV24-1 with TRBJ2-7, with D maybe TRBD2 (6 bases). The V gene lost 4 bases and the J gene lost 7 bases, with 16 bases spanning the gap. CDR3 length: 14 residues. Germline-derived CDR1 and CDR2 are KGHDR and SFDVKD. CDR3 amino acids: CATSDPGTSNEQYF. The CDR3 nucleotides read TGTGCCACCAGTGACCCCGGGACTTCCAATGAGCAGTACTTC.

This clone was observed a few times. This chain links TRBV28 with TRBJ1-5; D is perhaps TRBD1 (5 bases). The germline gives CDR1 MDHEN, CDR2 SYDVKM. V gave up 3 bases and J gave up 6 bases, with 15 bases separating them. The CDR3 loop spans 15 amino acids. CDR3 nucleotide sequence: TGTGCCAGCAGTTTGGGGACGGACCCCGGTCAGCCCCAGCATTTT. It yields the protein CASSLGTDPGQPQHF.

The CDR3 reads CASSGTRTSGSSYEQYF. CDR3 DNA: TGTGCCAGTAGTGGAACCCGGACTAGCGGGAGTTCCTACGAGCAGTACTTC. The V and J genes are TRBV19 and TRBJ2-7; 13 bases are shared with TRBD2. This CDR3 has 17 residues. Per the germline V gene, CDR1 is LNHDA and CDR2 is SQIVND (reference sequence). The trim removed 5 bases at V and 1 base at J, leaving 8 bases unmatched. The whole variable domain, filled in from reference TRBV19 and TRBJ2-7, reads DGGITQSPKYLFRKEGQNVTLSCEQNLNHDAMYWYRQDPGQGLRLIYYSQIVNDFQKGDIAEGYSVSREKKESFPLTVTSAQKNPTAFYLCASSGTRTSGSSYEQYFGPGTRLTVT.

The chain combines TRBV10-1 with TRBJ2-7; no reliable D call. The CDR3 totals 11 residues. Trimming shortened V by 9 bases and J by 5 bases, and 11 bases separated the two germline ends. Germline V gene data show CDR1 as WNHNN and CDR2 as SYGVQD (reference sequence). CDR3: CARVEHDEQYF. CDR3 bases: TGCGCCAGGGTTGAACACGACGAGCAGTACTTC.

The chain carries TRBV10-2 and TRBJ2-7, with TRBD2 matching over 11 bases. The ends lost 5 bases at V and 5 bases at J; junction bases unmatched: 5. The CDR3 length is 14 residues. CDR1 is WSHSY and CDR2 is SAAADI in the germline V gene. Here the CDR3 reads CASSLTSGSNEQYF. The CDR3 region has the DNA TGCGCCAGCAGTCTCACTAGCGGGAGTAACGAGCAGTACTTC.

The rearrangement uses TRBV6-5 and TRBJ1-1, with no clear D. The length of the CDR3 is 15 residues. Germline CDR1 and CDR2: MNHEY and SVGAGI. V dropped 4 bases and J dropped 6 bases, with 18 bases sitting between them. For the CDR3, the DNA is TGTGCCAGCAGTTCCCCCAGTGGGGTTCGGGCTGAAGCTTTCTTT. Its protein product is CASSSPSGVRAEAFF.

This chain links TRBV28 with TRBJ2-3; 11 nucleotides line up with TRBD2. V was clipped by 6 bases and J by 6 bases; unmatched bases: 8. CDR1 and CDR2 from the germline V gene are MDHEN and SYDVKM. The CDR3 is 15 residues long. The CDR3 sequence is CASRAASGGRDTQYF. The CDR3 DNA sequence: TGTGCCAGCAGGGCCGCTAGCGGGGGGCGGGATACGCAGTATTTT.

V usage is TRBV7-9 and J usage is TRBJ2-5; 11 bases fit TRBD2. The germline CDR1 and CDR2 sequences are SEHNR and FQNEAQ (reference sequence). Unmatched junction bases numbered 7, after V lost 2 bases and J lost 2 bases. This CDR3 is built from 17 residues. This CDR3 is CASSLRPSGRRQETQYF. The CDR3 DNA reads as TGTGCCAGCAGCTTACGGCCTAGCGGGAGGCGACAAGAGACCCAGTACTTC.

The CDR3 reads CASSSINTEAFF. CDR3 nucleotides: TGTGCCAGCAGTTCGATTAACACTGAAGCTTTCTTT. The J gene is TRBJ1-1, the V gene TRBV28; no definite D call. Trimming left V 4 bases short and J 2 bases short, with 5 bases between. Germline V gene lookup returns CDR1 MDHEN and CDR2 SYDVKM. CDR3 length equals 12 residues.

The V call is TRBV14, the J call TRBJ1-6, with D maybe TRBD1 (6 bases). In germline, CDR1 is SGHDN, CDR2 FVKESK. This CDR3 has 16 residues. V dropped 1 base and J dropped 5 bases, with 12 bases sitting between them. CDR3 protein: CASSQVVAGDNSPLHF. Here the CDR3 DNA reads TGTGCCAGCAGCCAAGTGGTGGCAGGGGATAATTCACCCCTCCACTTT.

The rearrangement joins TRBV7-2 to TRBJ2-2; 11 nucleotides agree with TRBD2. The J segment lost 5 bases and the V segment lost 2 bases, leaving 7 bases of the junction unmatched. CDR1 is SGHTA, CDR2 FQGNSA, per germline. The CDR3 is 17 residues long. CDR3 sequence: CASSLSPASGRTGELFF. The CDR3 DNA follows: TGTGCCAGCAGCTTAAGCCCGGCTAGCGGGAGGACCGGGGAGCTGTTTTTT.

The chain carries TRBV27 and TRBJ1-1; weak D call: TRBD1 (6 bases). CDR1 is MNHEY, CDR2 SMNVEV, per germline (reference sequence). Trimming cost V 5 bases and J 5 bases, with 15 bases left between them. CDR3 length equals 14 residues. This CDR3 reads CASSPAGVATEAFF. The CDR3 DNA sequence: TGTGCCAGCAGTCCCGCAGGGGTGGCTACTGAAGCTTTCTTT.

The chain links TRBV5-4 to TRBJ1-2; a weak D match, TRBD1 (5 bases). CDR1 SGHNT and CDR2 YYREEE come from the germline V gene (reference sequence). The V gene lost 4 bases and the J gene lost 8 bases, with 15 bases spanning the gap. This CDR3 comprises 13 residues. CDR3 in DNA: TGTGCCAGCAGCCCGACAGACGCGCGGGGCTACACCTTC. Residues: CASSPTDARGYTF.

This chain uses TRBV27 with TRBJ2-2; D might be TRBD2 (6 bases). CDR3 length: 18 residues. The V end lost 4 bases, the J end lost 3 bases, and 21 bases lay between the germline ends. Germline V gene sequence: CDR1 MNHEY, CDR2 SMNVEV (reference sequence). The CDR3: CASSSPREISGYTGELFF. In DNA form, the CDR3 reads TGTGCCAGCAGTTCCCCCCGGGAGATATCGGGTTACACCGGGGAGCTGTTTTTT.